What follows is one T cell receptor (beta chain) and its context. The sample belongs to a study of blood T cell repertoires in COVID-19. The table came from immunoSEQ multiplex PCR; TCRdb's copy has only in-frame clones and leaves some out. The data contain around 80,000 clones, around nine tenths of them singletons. This CDR3 region has 16 residues. This chain connects TRBV21-1 to TRBJ2-1; the table's D call, TRBD2, was not checked against the DNA. TRBV21-1 is deemed a pseudogene. The sample taken for sequencing was peripheral blood. The receptor comes from a woman of 80 years or more with acute or convalescent COVID-19. The CDR3 loop reads CASSTGLAGRHNEQFF. The CDR3, as DNA: TGTGCCAGCAGCACGGGACTAGCGGGCCGCCACAATGAGCAGTTCTTC.